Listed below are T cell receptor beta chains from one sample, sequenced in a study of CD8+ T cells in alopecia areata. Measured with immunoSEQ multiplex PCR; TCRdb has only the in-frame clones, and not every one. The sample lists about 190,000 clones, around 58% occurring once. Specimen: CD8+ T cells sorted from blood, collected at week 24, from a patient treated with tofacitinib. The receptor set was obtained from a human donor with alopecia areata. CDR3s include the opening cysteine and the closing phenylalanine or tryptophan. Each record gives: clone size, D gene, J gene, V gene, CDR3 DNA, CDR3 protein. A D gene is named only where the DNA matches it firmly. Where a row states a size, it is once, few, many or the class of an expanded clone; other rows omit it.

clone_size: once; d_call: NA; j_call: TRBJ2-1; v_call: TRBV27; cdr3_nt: TGTGCCATCTACGGACGGGGATACAATGAGCAGTTCTTC; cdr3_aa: CAIYGRGYNEQFF
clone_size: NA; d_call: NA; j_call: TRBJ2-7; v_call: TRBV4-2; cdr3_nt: TGTGCCAGCAGCCAGGATAGATCTATTCGCGGTTGGTACTTC; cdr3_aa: CASSQDRSIRGWYF
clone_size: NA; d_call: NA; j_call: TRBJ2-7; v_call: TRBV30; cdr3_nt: TGTGCCTGGAGCCCCGGAGGGGGATACGAGCAGTACTTC; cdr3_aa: CAWSPGGGYEQYF
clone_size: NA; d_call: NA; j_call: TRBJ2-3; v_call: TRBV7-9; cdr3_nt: TGTGCCAGCAGTTGGGGCGGGTCAGATACGCAGTATTTT; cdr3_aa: CASSWGGSDTQYF
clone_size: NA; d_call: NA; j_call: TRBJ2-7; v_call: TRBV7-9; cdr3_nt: TGTGCCAGCAGCTCACGGTGGGGCACCACCTACGAGCAGTACTTC; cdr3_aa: CASSSRWGTTYEQYF
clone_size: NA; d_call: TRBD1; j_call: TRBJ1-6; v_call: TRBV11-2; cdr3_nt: TGTGCCAGCAGCCCGCGACAGGGTAATTCACCCCTCCACTTT; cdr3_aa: CASSPRQGNSPLHF
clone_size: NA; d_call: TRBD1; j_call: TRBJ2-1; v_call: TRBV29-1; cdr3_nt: TGCAGCGTCGAAGGTGATCGGACCGGGACAGCCTACAATGAGCAGTTCTTC; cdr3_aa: CSVEGDRTGTAYNEQFF
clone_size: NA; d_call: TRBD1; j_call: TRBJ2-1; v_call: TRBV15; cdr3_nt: TGTGCCACCAGCAGACGCCGGGACAGGGGGACGGGCAATGAGCAGTTCTTC; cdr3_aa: CATSRRRDRGTGNEQFF
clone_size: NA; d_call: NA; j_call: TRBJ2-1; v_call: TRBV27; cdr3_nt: TGTGCCAGCAGTTTATCGGGGACTCGCTACAATGAGCAGTTCTTC; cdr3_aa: CASSLSGTRYNEQFF
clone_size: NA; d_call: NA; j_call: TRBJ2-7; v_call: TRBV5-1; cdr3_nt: TGCGCCAGCAACGACCCCGGAAGCGCCGGGCGGGATGAGCAGTACTTC; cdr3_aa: CASNDPGSAGRDEQYF
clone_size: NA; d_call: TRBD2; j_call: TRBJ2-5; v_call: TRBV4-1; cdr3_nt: TGCGCCAGCAGCCAAGGACTAGCGGGGGATACCAGGGAGACCCAGTACTTC; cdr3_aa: CASSQGLAGDTRETQYF
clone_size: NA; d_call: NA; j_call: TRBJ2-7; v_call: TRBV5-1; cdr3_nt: TGCGCCAGCAGCTTGGAGGGAGAGCAGTACTTC; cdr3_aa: CASSLEGEQYF
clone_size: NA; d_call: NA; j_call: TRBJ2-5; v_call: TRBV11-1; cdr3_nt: TGTGCCAGCAGCTTTTGGGACCAAGAGACCCAGTACTTC; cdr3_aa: CASSFWDQETQYF
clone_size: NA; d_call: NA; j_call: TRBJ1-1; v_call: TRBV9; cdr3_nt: TGTGCCAGCAGCCGAGAAAAGAACACTGAAGCTTTCTTT; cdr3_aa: CASSREKNTEAFF
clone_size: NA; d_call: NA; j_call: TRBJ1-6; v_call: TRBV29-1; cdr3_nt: TGCAGCGTTGAAGTCCCGGGACACTACTATTCACCCCTCCACTTT; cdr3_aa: CSVEVPGHYYSPLHF
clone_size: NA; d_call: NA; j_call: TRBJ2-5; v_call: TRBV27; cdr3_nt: TGTGCCAGCGGGGCGGGGACCCAGTACTTC; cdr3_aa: CASGAGTQYF
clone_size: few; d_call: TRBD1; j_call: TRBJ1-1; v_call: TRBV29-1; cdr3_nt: TGCAGCGTTTCACAGGGGGCGCGGTACACTGAAGCTTTCTTT; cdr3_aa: CSVSQGARYTEAFF
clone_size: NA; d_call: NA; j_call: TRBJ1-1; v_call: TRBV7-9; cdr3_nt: TGTGCCAGCAGCCCCCCGACAGCCCGGACTGAAGCTTTCTTT; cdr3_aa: CASSPPTARTEAFF
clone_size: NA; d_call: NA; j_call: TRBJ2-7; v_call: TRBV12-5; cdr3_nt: TGTGCTAGTGGTTGGGAAGTTGGACCCTCCTACGAGCAGTACTTC; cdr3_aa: CASGWEVGPSYEQYF
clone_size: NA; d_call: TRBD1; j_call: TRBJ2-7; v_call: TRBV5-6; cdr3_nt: TGTGCCAGCAGCTTGGGACCCGGGACAGTCTCCTACGAGCAGTACTTC; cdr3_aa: CASSLGPGTVSYEQYF
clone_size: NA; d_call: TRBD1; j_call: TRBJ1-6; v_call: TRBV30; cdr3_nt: TGTGCCTGGAGTGATCCCACAGGGGGTCACAATAATTCACCCCTCCACTTT; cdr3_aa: CAWSDPTGGHNNSPLHF
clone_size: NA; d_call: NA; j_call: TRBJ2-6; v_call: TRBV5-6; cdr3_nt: TGTGCCAGCAGCACGGGACCCCGCTCTGGGGCCAACGTCCTGACTTTC; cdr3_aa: CASSTGPRSGANVLTF
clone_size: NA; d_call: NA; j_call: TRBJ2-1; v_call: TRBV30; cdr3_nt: TGTGCCTGGAGTCGAGGGGTCGATGAGCAGTTCTTC; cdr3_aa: CAWSRGVDEQFF
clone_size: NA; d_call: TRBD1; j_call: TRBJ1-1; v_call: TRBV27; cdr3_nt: TGTGCCAGCAGTTTTCACAGGGGTACTGAAGCTTTCTTT; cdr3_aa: CASSFHRGTEAFF
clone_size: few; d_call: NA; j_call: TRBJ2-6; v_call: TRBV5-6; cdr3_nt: TGTGCCAGCATCGCGAGCCCTGGGGCCAACGTCCTGACTTTC; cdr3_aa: CASIASPGANVLTF
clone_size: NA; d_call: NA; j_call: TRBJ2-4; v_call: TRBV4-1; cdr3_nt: TGCGCCAGCAGCCCCCGGGACACCAAAAACATTCAGTACTTC; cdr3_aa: CASSPRDTKNIQYF
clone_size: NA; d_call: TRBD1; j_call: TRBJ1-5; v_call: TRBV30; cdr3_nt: TGTGCCTGGATGGGCCAGGGGGATACAGATCAGCCCCAGCATTTT; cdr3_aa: CAWMGQGDTDQPQHF
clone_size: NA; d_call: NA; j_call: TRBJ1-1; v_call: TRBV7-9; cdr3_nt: TGTGCCAGCAGCTTAGAGTTGACAGGTTTACTGCGGGACACTGAAGCTTTCTTT; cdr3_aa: CASSLELTGLLRDTEAFF
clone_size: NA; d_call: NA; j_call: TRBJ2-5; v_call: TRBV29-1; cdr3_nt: TGCAGCGTTGAGGGGGGTTGGGTCGCGCAGACCCAGTACTTC; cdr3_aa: CSVEGGWVAQTQYF
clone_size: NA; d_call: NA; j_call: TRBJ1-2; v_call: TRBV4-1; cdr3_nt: TGCGCCAGCAGCCAAGCCGGGACGGACTATGGCTACACCTTC; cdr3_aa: CASSQAGTDYGYTF
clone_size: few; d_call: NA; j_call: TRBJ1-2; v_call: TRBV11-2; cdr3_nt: TGTGCCAGCGGACTGAACTATGGCTACACCTTC; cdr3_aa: CASGLNYGYTF
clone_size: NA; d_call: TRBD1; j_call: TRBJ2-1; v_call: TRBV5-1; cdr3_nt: TGCGCCAGCAGCTTACAGGGGCTGGGCTACAATGAGCAGTTCTTC; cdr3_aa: CASSLQGLGYNEQFF
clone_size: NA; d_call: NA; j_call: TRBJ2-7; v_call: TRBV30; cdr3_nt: TGTGCCTGGACAGGGGAAGGTGGTTGGTACGAGCAGTACTTC; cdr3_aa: CAWTGEGGWYEQYF
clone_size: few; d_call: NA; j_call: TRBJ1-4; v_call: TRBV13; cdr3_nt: TGTGCCAGCAGCCTCGAGCGGGATGGCGAAAAACTGTTTTTT; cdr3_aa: CASSLERDGEKLFF
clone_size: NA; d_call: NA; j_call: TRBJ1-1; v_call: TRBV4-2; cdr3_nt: TGTGCCAGCAGCCAAGGGGGCCTGGATGAAGCTTTCTTT; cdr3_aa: CASSQGGLDEAFF
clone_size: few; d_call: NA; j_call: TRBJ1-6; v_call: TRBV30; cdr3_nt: TGTGCCTGGAGTTACACAGATTTCTCCCTCCACTTT; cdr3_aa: CAWSYTDFSLHF
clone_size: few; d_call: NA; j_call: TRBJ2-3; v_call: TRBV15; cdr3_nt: TGTGCCACCAGCTTAGGACGGAATACGCAGTATTTT; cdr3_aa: CATSLGRNTQYF
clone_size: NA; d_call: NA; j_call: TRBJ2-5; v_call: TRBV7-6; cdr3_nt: TGTGCCAGCAGCTTATCAGGGCCGGAGACCCAGTACTTC; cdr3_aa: CASSLSGPETQYF
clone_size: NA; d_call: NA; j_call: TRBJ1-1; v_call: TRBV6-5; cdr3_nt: TGTGCCAGCAGTTACGGGGGGATGGGTGAAGCTTTCTTT; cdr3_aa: CASSYGGMGEAFF
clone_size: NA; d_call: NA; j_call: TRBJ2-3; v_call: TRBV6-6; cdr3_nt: TGTGCCAGCAGCACCTTTGGGGATACGCAGTATTTT; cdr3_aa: CASSTFGDTQYF
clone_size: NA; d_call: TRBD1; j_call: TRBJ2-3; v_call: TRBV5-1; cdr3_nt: TGCGCCAGCAGCGAGGGACAGGCTCAGGGCACAGATACGCAGTATTTT; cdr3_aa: CASSEGQAQGTDTQYF
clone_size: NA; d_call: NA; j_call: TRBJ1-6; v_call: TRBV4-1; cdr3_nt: TGCGCCAGCAGCCAAGCGCTGGGCAGGGGTGATTCACCCCTCCACTTT; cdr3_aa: CASSQALGRGDSPLHF
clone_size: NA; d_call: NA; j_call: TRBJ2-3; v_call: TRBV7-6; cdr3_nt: TGTGCCAGCAGCTTATCTGTCCCCACAGATACGCAGTATTTT; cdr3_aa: CASSLSVPTDTQYF
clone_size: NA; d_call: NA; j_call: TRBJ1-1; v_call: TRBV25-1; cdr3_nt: TGTGCCAGCAGTGAATTCGGACACTACACTGAAGCTTTCTTT; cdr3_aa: CASSEFGHYTEAFF
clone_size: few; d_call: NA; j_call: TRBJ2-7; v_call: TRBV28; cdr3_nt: TGTGCCAGCAGTTTCCCACGAAGCTCCTACGAGCAGTACTTC; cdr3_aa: CASSFPRSSYEQYF
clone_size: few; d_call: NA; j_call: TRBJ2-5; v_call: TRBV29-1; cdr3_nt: TGCAGCGTTGAGGGGCTCAGCCTAAAAGAGACCCAGTACTTC; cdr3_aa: CSVEGLSLKETQYF
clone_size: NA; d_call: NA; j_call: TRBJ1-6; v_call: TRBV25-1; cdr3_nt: TGTGCCAGCAGTAGCGGTAATTCACCCCTCCACTTT; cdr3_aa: CASSSGNSPLHF
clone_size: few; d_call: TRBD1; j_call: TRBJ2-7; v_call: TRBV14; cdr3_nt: TGTGCCAGCAGCCAAGATAGTGGCAGGGGGCTGTACGAGCAGTACTTC; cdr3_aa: CASSQDSGRGLYEQYF
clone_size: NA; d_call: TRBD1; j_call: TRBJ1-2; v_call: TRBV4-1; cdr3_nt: TGCGCCAGCAGCCAACCGGGACAGGGGGCGCATTTGGACTATGGCTACACCTTC; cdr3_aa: CASSQPGQGAHLDYGYTF
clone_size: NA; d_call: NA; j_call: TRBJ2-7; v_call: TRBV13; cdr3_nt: TGTGCCAGCAGCCCTCCGGGCGGCGAGCAGTACTTC; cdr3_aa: CASSPPGGEQYF
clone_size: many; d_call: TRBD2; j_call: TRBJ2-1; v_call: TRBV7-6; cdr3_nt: TGTGCCAGCAGCCATAAACGCGAAATGGGGACTAGCGGGAGCTACAATGAGCAGTTCTTC; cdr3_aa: CASSHKREMGTSGSYNEQFF
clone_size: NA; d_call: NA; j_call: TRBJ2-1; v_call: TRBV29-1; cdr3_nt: TGCAGCGTTGAGGGCTGGGGATCCTACAATGAGCAGTTCTTC; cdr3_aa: CSVEGWGSYNEQFF
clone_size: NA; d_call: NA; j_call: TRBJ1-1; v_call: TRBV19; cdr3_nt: TGTGCCAGTAGTCCAACGAACACTGAAGCTTTCTTT; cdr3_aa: CASSPTNTEAFF
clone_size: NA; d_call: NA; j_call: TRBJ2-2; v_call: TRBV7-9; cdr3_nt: TGTGCCAGCAGCTTATTAAGCAGGAACACCGGGGAGCTGTTTTTT; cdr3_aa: CASSLLSRNTGELFF
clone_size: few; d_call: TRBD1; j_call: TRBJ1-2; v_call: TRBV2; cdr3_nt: TGTGCCAGCCCTGACAGGGCTGGTGGCTACACCTTC; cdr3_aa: CASPDRAGGYTF
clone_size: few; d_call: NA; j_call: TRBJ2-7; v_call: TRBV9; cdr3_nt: TGTGCCAGCAGCGTATTGGTAGCCGGCGAGCAGTACTTC; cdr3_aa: CASSVLVAGEQYF
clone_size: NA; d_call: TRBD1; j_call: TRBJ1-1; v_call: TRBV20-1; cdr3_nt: TGCACGGCCGACAGGGTGCTCTTT; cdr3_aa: CTADRVLF